The rows below give T cell receptor beta chains drawn from one sample of a study of cytomegalovirus exposure and HLA in healthy donors. Profiled with immunoSEQ multiplex PCR; TCRdb holds only in-frame clones, not every one. This table holds about 170,000 clones, roughly 70% found once. The sequencing sample was made of PBMCs. These receptors all stem from a woman aged 18-29 years in good health and CMV-seropositive. The CDR3 runs from the conserved cysteine through the conserved F or W. D genes are given only for firm matches. Clone size is given for some rows only: seen once, a few or many times, or a class if the clone is expanded.

NA,TRBV4-3,TRBD1,15,TRBJ1-5,CASSQVFTGGQPQHF,TGCGCCAGCAGCCAAGTCTTTACAGGGGGTCAGCCCCAGCATTTT
NA,TRBV10-3,TRBD1,17,TRBJ1-3,CAISSLTGAPDGNTIYF,TGTGCCATCAGTTCCCTGACAGGGGCGCCCGATGGAAACACCATATATTTT
NA,TRBV19,TRBD1,15,TRBJ1-1,CASSKIGTANTEAFF,TGTGCCAGTAGCAAAATAGGGACAGCGAACACTGAAGCTTTCTTT
few,TRBV6-6,TRBD1,15,TRBJ1-1,CASSPRDRLNTEAFF,TGTGCCAGCAGTCCCCGGGACAGGTTGAACACTGAAGCTTTCTTT
NA,TRBV7-3,TRBD2,17,TRBJ2-1,CASSLMASGGSHNEQFF,TGTGCCAGCAGCTTAATGGCTAGCGGGGGTTCCCACAATGAGCAGTTCTTC
once,TRBV5-1,NA,14,TRBJ1-1,CASSSGAGASEAFF,TGCGCCAGCAGCTCCGGGGCGGGGGCATCTGAAGCTTTCTTT
few,TRBV19,NA,13,TRBJ1-1,CASSIRGKPEAFF,TGTGCCAGTAGTATCCGGGGGAAGCCTGAAGCTTTCTTT
NA,TRBV28,NA,14,TRBJ2-7,CASSLRGPSDEQYF,TGTGCCAGCTCCCTCCGGGGTCCCTCGGACGAGCAGTACTTC
NA,TRBV19,NA,15,TRBJ2-3,CASSTSGSPPDTQYF,TGTGCCAGTAGTACATCCGGGTCCCCTCCCGATACGCAGTATTTT
NA,TRBV7-2,NA,16,TRBJ2-1,CASSYNPRRAYNEQFF,TGTGCCAGCAGCTATAATCCGCGGCGGGCCTACAATGAGCAGTTCTTC
once,TRBV19,NA,19,TRBJ1-5,CASSIDWGLFGGGNQPQHF,TGTGCCAGTAGTATAGACTGGGGATTATTTGGGGGGGGCAATCAGCCCCAGCATTTT
few,TRBV19,NA,16,TRBJ1-3,CASSLPLDRPGNTIYF,TGTGCCAGTAGTCTACCTCTGGACAGACCTGGAAACACCATATATTTT
NA,TRBV29-1,TRBD1,13,TRBJ1-4,CSVEGQGDEKLFF,TGCAGCGTTGAAGGACAGGGGGACGAAAAACTGTTTTTT
NA,TRBV5-4,NA,15,TRBJ2-7,CASSWGGQGTYEQYF,TGTGCCAGCAGCTGGGGGGGGCAGGGGACCTACGAGCAGTACTTC
NA,TRBV2,TRBD1,15,TRBJ1-1,CASSGDSGTASEAFF,TGTGCCAGCAGTGGCGATTCCGGGACAGCTTCCGAAGCTTTCTTT
few,TRBV5-6,NA,17,TRBJ1-4,CASSLRGGIATNEKLFF,TGTGCCAGCAGCTTGAGGGGCGGAATAGCAACTAATGAAAAACTGTTTTTT
NA,TRBV4-3,NA,14,TRBJ1-4,CASSQDLEGEKLFF,TGCGCCAGCAGCCAAGATCTCGAGGGTGAAAAACTGTTTTTT
NA,TRBV7-8,NA,11,TRBJ2-7,CASGSNYEQYF,TGTGCCAGCGGCAGCAACTACGAGCAGTACTTC
once,TRBV4-3,NA,15,TRBJ1-2,CASGQDRRAPGGYTF,TGCGCCAGCGGCCAAGATCGCAGGGCCCCGGGTGGCTACACCTTC
NA,TRBV5-6,TRBD2,16,TRBJ2-5,CASSSTSGGPEETQYF,TGTGCCAGCAGCTCTACTAGCGGGGGGCCGGAAGAGACCCAGTACTTC
few,TRBV7-3,TRBD1,13,TRBJ1-5,CASSRDRDQPQHF,TGTGCCAGCAGCCGCGACAGGGATCAGCCCCAGCATTTT
NA,TRBV7-9,TRBD1,16,TRBJ1-6,CASSLGQTAYNSPLHF,TGTGCCAGCAGCCTGGGACAGACGGCCTATAATTCACCCCTCCACTTT
once,TRBV27,NA,13,TRBJ1-2,CASSSDRNYGYTF,TGTGCCAGCAGTTCAGACAGAAACTATGGCTACACCTTC
NA,TRBV30,TRBD2,16,TRBJ2-1,CAWSVAGGQVYNEQFF,TGTGCCTGGAGCGTAGCGGGGGGGCAAGTCTACAATGAGCAGTTCTTC
NA,TRBV18,NA,14,TRBJ2-1,CASSPEGFDNEQFF,TGTGCCAGCTCACCGGAGGGGTTCGACAATGAGCAGTTCTTC
NA,TRBV4-3,TRBD2,16,TRBJ2-1,CASSQDWTSGTNEQFF,TGCGCCAGCAGCCAAGATTGGACTAGCGGAACCAATGAGCAGTTCTTC